These 24 T cell receptor beta chains were sequenced from one sample in a study of breast tumors, draining lymph nodes, adjacent tissues. Samples came from axillary lymph nodes draining the breast cancer. TCRdb reprocessed the multiplex PCR reads with MiXCR, giving one entry per CDR3 protein. The sample shows approximately 230,000 distinct CDR3 sequences, about 34% of them seen only once. The specimen was axillary lymph node tissue. These receptors originate from a female donor with breast cancer. Some clones in this sample may be carry-over from other donors' samples.

Ten or more counts support this clonotype. The V call is TRBV19, the J call TRBJ2-3; no firm D call. The CDR3 covers 13 residues. The V end lost 7 bases, the J end lost 2 bases, and 10 bases lay between the germline ends. Germline V CDR1 and CDR2: LNHDA, SQIVND (reference sequence). CDR3 nucleotides: TGTGCCAGTACAGTTGCTAACACAGATACGCAGTATTTT. Encoded protein: CASTVANTDTQYF. The complete variable domain, with remaining parts taken from reference TRBV19 and TRBJ2-3, reads DGGITQSPKYLFRKEGQNVTLSCEQNLNHDAMYWYRQDPGQGLRLIYYSQIVNDFQKGDIAEGYSVSREKKESFPLTVTSAQKNPTAFYLCASTVANTDTQYFGPGTRLTVL.

This clonotype was picked up many times. This rearrangement joins TRBV20-1 to TRBJ2-7; 10 nucleotides align to TRBD2. Trimming at V came to 6 bases and at J to 7 bases, leaving 12 bases not matched to a gene. The CDR3 runs to 14 residues. In germline, CDR1 is DFQATT, CDR2 SNEGSKA (reference sequence). The CDR3: CSARRAGGSGEQYF. The CDR3, as DNA: TGCAGTGCGAGAAGAGCGGGAGGGTCTGGGGAGCAGTACTTC.

This clonotype was seen a single time. Sequence at one end of the junction differs from germline and may be a read error. This sequence joins TRBV6-5 and TRBJ2-7; D unresolved. This CDR3 has 12 residues. Germline loops: CDR1 MNHEY, CDR2 SVGAGI. The DNA for the CDR3 is TGTGCCAGCAGCCTATCGGGCTACGGGCAGTACTTC. This gives the protein CASSLSGYGQYF.

This clonotype has a count of ten or more. The chain is built from TRBV10-3 and TRBJ2-7; 7 bases agree with TRBD2. The V and J ends lost 3 bases and 6 bases, in that order; junction bases with no gene match: 5. The CDR3 runs to 13 residues. From germline, CDR1 is ENHRY and CDR2 SYGVKD. In nucleotides, the CDR3 is TGTGCCATCAGTGATGTATTAGCGGGCGAGCAGTACTTC. Residues: CAISDVLAGEQYF.

With regard to this clonotype: This may come from a read error, since a much larger clone is one base off. The CDR3 spells CASSRDGRVPGTQYF. The CDR3 DNA reads as TGTGCCAGCAGCAGGGACGGTCGAGTCCCCGGGACCCAGTACTTC. The rearrangement links TRBV12-5 to TRBJ2-5, with D perhaps assigned TRBD1 or TRBD2 (5 bases each). The CDR3 extends over 15 amino acids. Germline V gives CDR1 LGHNT, CDR2 FRNRAP.

This clonotype was counted ten times or more. V gene TRBV5-1 combines with J gene TRBJ2-7; 8 bases line up with TRBD1. The length of the CDR3 is 13 residues. Germline V gene data show CDR1 as SGHRS and CDR2 as YFSETQ. The junction had 5 bases not matched to a gene; V was cut back by 4 bases and J by 5 bases. The CDR3: CASSLDRVDEQYF. The DNA of the CDR3 is TGCGCCAGCAGCCTGGACAGGGTGGACGAGCAGTACTTC. Full variable domain (outside the CDR3, taken from reference TRBV5-1 and TRBJ2-7): KAGVTQTPRYLIKTRGQQVTLSCSPISGHRSVSWYQQTPGQGLQFLFEYFSETQRNKGNFPGRFSGRQFSNSRSEMNVSTLELGDSALYLCASSLDRVDEQYFGPGTRLTVT.

The table lists this clonotype with a few counts. The chain couples TRBV27 to TRBJ1-2; TRBD1 matches at 9 bases. The germline V gene has CDR1 MNHEY and CDR2 SMNVEV (reference sequence). The CDR3 extends over 14 amino acids. Trimming removed 5 bases from V and 2 bases from J; junction bases left unmatched: 3. The CDR3 region is CASSTTGGNYGYTF. The CDR3 DNA follows: TGTGCCAGCAGTACGACAGGGGGAAACTATGGCTACACCTTC.

The chain links TRBV5-5 to TRBJ2-2, with TRBD1 matching over 11 bases. The J segment lost 6 bases and the V segment lost 0 bases, leaving 4 bases of the junction unmatched. The CDR3 extends over 16 amino acids. Germline CDR1 SGHKS, CDR2 YYEKEE (reference sequence). The CDR3 spells CASSLAVGQGAGELFF. The CDR3 DNA is TGTGCCAGCAGCTTGGCTGTGGGACAGGGGGCCGGGGAGCTGTTTTTT.

This clonotype was found once. The chain joins TRBV10-3 to TRBJ1-2; weak D call: TRBD1 (6 bases). V lost 4 bases and J 0 bases, leaving 9 bases between the germline ends. This CDR3 is built from 14 residues. In germline, CDR1 is ENHRY, CDR2 SYGVKD. This CDR3 is CAISATGANYGYTF. The CDR3 DNA sequence: TGTGCCATCAGTGCGACAGGAGCTAACTATGGCTACACCTTC.

At least ten counts were recorded for this clonotype. The V gene is TRBV11-2, the J gene TRBJ1-2; D gene ambiguous. The CDR3 is made up of 15 amino acids. The V gene's germline CDR1 is SGHAT and CDR2 FQNNGV. Trimming removed 5 bases at V and 0 bases at J, with 13 bases between. The CDR3 loop is CASSLSPKANYGYTF. In nucleotides, the CDR3 is TGTGCCAGCAGCCTCTCCCCGAAAGCTAACTATGGCTACACCTTC.

The chain joins TRBV18 to TRBJ2-1; 9 bases match TRBD2. CDR1 and CDR2 from the germline V gene are KGHSH and LQKENI. The CDR3 is made up of 15 amino acids. The J segment lost 8 bases and the V segment lost 2 bases, leaving 7 bases of the junction unmatched. The CDR3 here is CASSPIASGADEQFF. The CDR3 DNA follows: TGTGCCAGCTCACCAATCGCTAGCGGGGCGGATGAGCAGTTCTTC.

This clonotype was seen many times. The chain links TRBV7-9 to TRBJ2-1; no definite D call. The CDR3 length is 15 residues. V gave up 4 bases and J gave up 0 bases, with 10 bases separating them. Germline V gene data show CDR1 as SEHNR and CDR2 as FQNEAQ (reference sequence). CDR3 sequence: CASSSRRSSYNEQFF. In nucleotides, the CDR3 is TGTGCCAGCAGCTCCCGGCGAAGCTCCTACAATGAGCAGTTCTTC.

V gene TRBV4-1 combines with J gene TRBJ2-1; the D is unclear. This CDR3 region has 16 residues. V lost 0 bases, J lost 6 bases, and 15 bases lay in between. Germline V CDR1 and CDR2: MGHRA, YSYEKL. The CDR3 region has the DNA TGCGCCAGCAGCCAAGACCCCTCTGCTAGTGGCAATGAGCAGTTCTTC. Translation: CASSQDPSASGNEQFF.

The sample holds many counts of this clonotype. The chain links TRBV7-3 to TRBJ2-5; no clear D. Germline V gene lookup returns CDR1 SGHTA and CDR2 FQGTGA. This CDR3 comprises 13 residues. V was cut by 1 base and J by 13 bases, with 16 bases left in between. Here the CDR3 DNA reads TGTGCCAGCAGCTTAATGGCAGACCAGAACCGGTACTTC. It specifies CASSLMADQNRYF.

This clonotype appeared many times. The chain carries TRBV5-4 and TRBJ1-3; weak D call: TRBD1 (5 bases). V shed 0 bases and J shed 0 bases, with 7 bases lying between them. This CDR3 region has 15 residues. CDR1 and CDR2 from the germline V gene are SGHNT and YYREEE (reference sequence). In DNA, the CDR3 is TGTGCCAGCAGCTTGGACAGGAGCTCTGGAAACACCATATATTTT. Translation: CASSLDRSSGNTIYF.

The sample holds a few counts of this clonotype. This sequence joins TRBV27 and TRBJ2-7; 7 bases fit TRBD1. This CDR3 has 15 amino acids. The germline CDR1 and CDR2 sequences are MNHEY and SMNVEV (reference sequence). J was trimmed by 3 bases and V by 1 base; bases with no gene match: 6. The CDR3 protein is CASSLFGRQGYEQYF. CDR3 coding DNA: TGTGCCAGCAGTTTATTCGGTCGACAGGGCTACGAGCAGTACTTC.

This clonotype was recorded many times. The J gene is TRBJ2-3, the V gene TRBV7-2, with D perhaps assigned TRBD1 or TRBD2 (5 bases each). The V gene lost 4 bases and the J gene lost 4 bases, with 12 bases spanning the gap. Germline V gene sequence: CDR1 SGHTA, CDR2 FQGNSA. The CDR3 has 14 amino acids. The CDR3 nucleotides are TGTGCCAGCAGCTACGGGGCGGGCGCAGATACGCAGTATTTT. Protein: CASSYGAGADTQYF.

Ten or more counts support this clonotype. A clone one base away is much larger, so this may be a read error. The J gene is TRBJ2-7, the V gene TRBV9, with TRBD2 matching over 14 bases. Germline CDR1 reads SGDLS; CDR2 reads YYNGEE. This CDR3 has 14 residues. CDR3 region: CASSATSGRAVQSF. In DNA form, the CDR3 reads TGTGCCAGCAGCGCGACTAGCGGGAGGGCCGTGCAGTCCTTC.

This clonotype appeared once. It is likely a read error, because the conserved phenylalanine at the end of the CDR3 is missing. No DNA is shown, since the ends of the CDR3 on it are uncertain; the CDR3 is the one TCRdb lists. This sequence joins TRBV20-1 and TRBJ1-3; the table's D gene call, TRBD1, was not cross checked with the DNA. The germline V gene encodes CDR1 DFQATT and CDR2 SNEGSKA (reference sequence). With termini counted, the CDR3 has 8 amino acids. CDR3 amino acids: CSARDPLQ.

In this sample, this clonotype turned up once. The chain links TRBV9 to TRBJ2-5; either TRBD1 or TRBD2 may fit D (6 bases each). The germline V gene encodes CDR1 SGDLS and CDR2 YYNGEE. Trimming pared 4 bases from V and 4 bases from J, leaving 14 bases between. The CDR3 contains 14 residues. The CDR3 region is CASSTQGGRETQYF. The CDR3 nucleotides read TGTGCCAGCAGCACACAGGGAGGAAGAGAGACCCAGTACTTC.

This clonotype was picked up many times. The CDR3 region is CASNIGQVNSPLHF. The CDR3 coding sequence is TGTGCCAGTAACATCGGACAGGTGAATTCACCCCTCCACTTT. V is TRBV19 and J is TRBJ1-6, with 7 positions matching TRBD1. Trimming cost V 7 bases and J 7 bases; bases outside gene matches: 7. The CDR3 is 14 amino acids. Germline values: CDR1 LNHDA, CDR2 SQIVND (reference sequence). Full variable domain (outside the CDR3, taken from reference TRBV19 and TRBJ1-6): DGGITQSPKYLFRKEGQNVTLSCEQNLNHDAMYWYRQDPGQGLRLIYYSQIVNDFQKGDIAEGYSVSREKKESFPLTVTSAQKNPTAFYLCASNIGQVNSPLHFGNGTRLTVT.

This clonotype has at least ten counts. In DNA form, the CDR3 reads TGTGCCAGCAGCCAAGAGACTAGTAACGGGGCAGATACGCAGTATTTT. It codes for CASSQETSNGADTQYF. This chain links TRBV4-2 with TRBJ2-3, with D perhaps matching TRBD2 (6 bases). Per germline, CDR1 LGHNA and CDR2 YNFKEQ. V shed 0 bases and J shed 4 bases, with 14 bases lying between them. The CDR3 consists of 16 residues.

The gene calls are TRBV2 and TRBJ2-1; 14 bases are shared with TRBD2. V lost 5 bases, J lost 9 bases, and 21 bases stayed unmatched. CDR3 length: 20 residues. Looked up from germline, CDR1 is SNHLY and CDR2 is FYNNEI. The CDR3 sequence is CASSPPGLAGATPGTSEQFF. Here the CDR3 DNA reads TGTGCCAGCAGTCCACCGGGACTAGCGGGGGCTACACCGGGGACGAGTGAGCAGTTCTTC.

This clonotype has at least ten counts. The J gene is TRBJ1-6, the V gene TRBV14; 10 bases fit TRBD1. Losses at the gene ends were 0 bases for V and 10 bases for J; bases not matched to a gene: 3. This CDR3 has 15 residues. In germline, CDR1 is SGHDN, CDR2 FVKESK. CDR3 region: CASSQEGTGESPLHF. In nucleotides, the CDR3 is TGTGCCAGCAGCCAAGAAGGGACAGGGGAATCACCCCTCCACTTT.